These 31 T cell receptor beta chains were sequenced from one sample in a study of T cell responses to AZD1222 COVID-19 vaccine. Assay: immunoSEQ multiplex PCR; the TCRdb copy retains only in-frame clones and omits some. The data hold 150,000 or so clones, with about 90% observed a single time. Material: peripheral blood, obtained 28 days after the second AZD1222 dose. Receptor source: an adult who received the AZD1222 COVID-19 vaccine.

The V and J genes are TRBV5-6 and TRBJ2-5; a weak D match, TRBD1 (6 bases). Germline CDR1 reads SGHDT; CDR2 reads YYEEEE. This CDR3 comprises 15 residues. Trimming cost V 3 bases and J 5 bases, with 17 bases left between them. CDR3 coding DNA: TGTGCCAGCAGCTGGGACCAGGGGCTAAAGGAGACCCAGTACTTC. Translating gives CASSWDQGLKETQYF.

This rearrangement joins TRBV28 to TRBJ2-1; 9 bases line up with TRBD2. Looked up from germline, CDR1 is MDHEN and CDR2 is SYDVKM. V shed 8 bases and J 1 base; nucleotides not matched to a gene: 6. The CDR3 length is 15 residues. This CDR3 is CASVAGGLSYNEQFF. The DNA of the CDR3 is TGTGCCAGCGTGGCGGGGGGGTTGTCCTACAATGAGCAGTTCTTC. Full variable domain (outside the CDR3, taken from reference TRBV28 and TRBJ2-1): DVKVTQSSRYLVKRTGEKVFLECVQDMDHENMFWYRQDPGLGLRLIYFSYDVKMKEKGDIPEGYSVSREKKERFSLILESASTNQTSMYLCASVAGGLSYNEQFFGPGTRLTVL.

In this sample, this clone turned up a few times. The V and J genes are TRBV7-9 and TRBJ2-3; the match to TRBD2 covers 9 bases. V gave up 4 bases and J gave up 3 bases; unmatched junction bases: 8. The CDR3 extends over 16 amino acids. Per the germline V gene, CDR1 is SEHNR and CDR2 is FQNEAQ (reference sequence). In DNA, the CDR3 is TGTGCCAGCAGCTCCCCCCTAGCGGGATTAACAGATACGCAGTATTTT. Its translation is CASSSPLAGLTDTQYF.

The chain links TRBV12-3 or TRBV12-4 to TRBJ2-5; D remains ambiguous. V was pared by 5 bases and J by 0 bases, with 7 bases between. The CDR3 is made up of 13 amino acids. CDR3 loop: CASSKENQETQYF. CDR3 sequence (DNA): TGTGCCAGCAGTAAAGAGAACCAAGAGACCCAGTACTTC.

This sequence joins TRBV19 and TRBJ1-2, with a weak D call TRBD1 (6 bases). Germline V gene sequence: CDR1 LNHDA, CDR2 SQIVND (reference sequence). The germline V and J ends were trimmed by 9 bases and 2 bases, with 13 bases remaining between them. The CDR3 has 13 residues. The CDR3 DNA is TGTGCCAGCGGTCAGACAGGCAACTATGGCTACACCTTC. Encoded protein: CASGQTGNYGYTF. The full variable domain, in which reference TRBV19 and TRBJ1-2 provide the parts outside the CDR3, is DGGITQSPKYLFRKEGQNVTLSCEQNLNHDAMYWYRQDPGQGLRLIYYSQIVNDFQKGDIAEGYSVSREKKESFPLTVTSAQKNPTAFYLCASGQTGNYGYTFGSGTRLTVV.

A single count supports this clone. The V gene is TRBV18, the J gene TRBJ2-6; 7 positions agree with TRBD2. With 1 base clipped from V and 5 bases from J, the junction kept 8 bases outside the gene matches. Looked up from germline, CDR1 is KGHSH and CDR2 is LQKENI. There are 17 residues in the CDR3. CDR3 in DNA: TGTGCCAGCTCACCACAAAGGGAGGGTTTGAGGGCCAACGTCCTGACTTTC. It yields the protein CASSPQREGLRANVLTF.

Only a few counts were recorded for this clone. The V call is TRBV7-9, the J call TRBJ2-5; D is uncertain. Germline-derived CDR1 and CDR2 are SEHNR and FQNEAQ (reference sequence). V was cut by 5 bases and J by 1 base, with 14 bases left in between. This CDR3 region has 15 residues. The chain's CDR3 is CASSPSFAAQETQYF. DNA for the CDR3: TGTGCCAGCAGCCCTTCGTTTGCGGCCCAAGAGACCCAGTACTTC.

This clone was detected a few times. This sequence joins TRBV2 and TRBJ1-2; D may be TRBD1 (6 bases). V was shortened by 6 bases and J by 5 bases, with 16 bases between the two germline ends. Germline V lookup: CDR1 SNHLY, CDR2 FYNNEI. The CDR3 consists of 14 residues. The DNA of the CDR3 is TGTGCCAGCAGGGATAGACAGGCGGGATATGGCTACACCTTC. This translates into CASRDRQAGYGYTF.

This chain uses TRBV6-5 with TRBJ1-2; D gene uncertain. Germline assignment: CDR1 MNHEY and CDR2 SVGAGI. Between the trimmed V and J ends, which lost 7 bases and 0 bases, there was a span of 12 bases. The CDR3 extends over 14 amino acids. CDR3 in DNA: TGTGCCAGCACCTCGGGTGGCACTAACTATGGCTACACCTTC. The encoded protein is CASTSGGTNYGYTF.

This chain uses TRBV11-2 with TRBJ1-6, with D possibly matching TRBD1 (5 bases). The length of the CDR3 is 16 residues. The V end was cut by 5 bases, the J end by 0 bases, with 11 bases between. The germline V gene has CDR1 SGHAT and CDR2 FQNNGV. CDR3 in amino acids: CASSAWTLSYNSPLHF. In DNA form, the CDR3 reads TGTGCCAGCAGCGCTTGGACACTCTCCTATAATTCACCCCTCCACTTT.

The chain joins TRBV10-3 to TRBJ1-5, with 9 bases matching TRBD1. Losses at the gene ends were 6 bases for V and 4 bases for J; bases not matched to a gene: 7. The CDR3 extends over 15 amino acids. The germline CDR1 and CDR2 sequences are ENHRY and SYGVKD. The CDR3 nucleotides are TGTGCCATCAGCGCGGGACAGGGCCGAAATCAGCCCCAGCATTTT. This translates into CAISAGQGRNQPQHF.

The V call is TRBV27, the J call TRBJ1-2; TRBD1 might be the D (5 bases). V was trimmed by 5 bases and J by 5 bases, leaving 24 bases between them. Germline assignment: CDR1 MNHEY and CDR2 SMNVEV (reference sequence). This CDR3 contains 17 residues. CDR3 in DNA: TGTGCCAGCAGTCCCCTGGACGCGGGTCGATGGGGGTATGGCTACACCTTC. It yields the protein CASSPLDAGRWGYGYTF.

There are a few counts of this clone. V usage is TRBV3-1 (or the pseudogene TRBV3-2) and J usage is TRBJ1-4, with TRBD1 matching 8 bases. From germline, CDR1 is LGHDT and CDR2 YNNKEL (reference sequence). The CDR3 is 13 amino acids. Unmatched junction bases numbered 5, after V lost 10 bases and J lost 4 bases. CDR3 in DNA: TGTGCCACACAACAGGGGGATAATGAAAAACTGTTTTTT. Its protein product is CATQQGDNEKLFF.

The chain carries TRBV7-2 and TRBJ2-1, with unresolved D. In germline, CDR1 is SGHTA, CDR2 FQGNSA. V was trimmed by 3 bases and J by 7 bases, leaving 7 bases between them. The CDR3 runs 12 residues. CDR3 nucleotides: TGTGCCAGCAGCTTGGACCTTAATGAGCAGTTCTTC. Amino acids: CASSLDLNEQFF.

The chain employs TRBV4-2 and TRBJ1-1; unclear D gene. This CDR3 has 13 residues. Germline V lookup: CDR1 LGHNA, CDR2 YNFKEQ. Trimming took off 0 bases at V and 3 bases at J, with 5 bases between the two ends. CDR3 sequence: CASSQDFDTEAFF. The CDR3 DNA reads TGTGCCAGCAGCCAAGATTTCGACACTGAAGCTTTCTTT.

The rearrangement links TRBV5-4 to TRBJ2-2; D perhaps matches TRBD1 (6 bases). CDR3 length: 16 amino acids. Germline lookup yields CDR1 SGHNT and CDR2 YYREEE (reference sequence). V was pared by 4 bases and J by 0 bases, with 13 bases between. The CDR3 sequence: CASSTHRETNTGELFF. The CDR3 nucleotides are TGTGCCAGCAGCACCCACAGGGAGACGAACACCGGGGAGCTGTTTTTT.

At least ten counts were recorded for this clone. The chain joins TRBV30 to TRBJ2-7, with 7 bases identical to TRBD1. Trimming took 2 bases from V and 1 from J; bases not matched to a gene: 5. CDR3 size: 14 residues. Per germline, CDR1 GTSNPN and CDR2 SVGIG (reference sequence). CDR3 DNA: TGTGCCTGGAGTAGACAGGGTTGGTCCTACGAGCAGTACTTC. This gives the protein CAWSRQGWSYEQYF.

The V gene is TRBV14, the J gene TRBJ2-1; D may correspond to TRBD1 or TRBD2 (5 bases each). With 1 base removed from V and 13 bases from J, the gap between germline ends came to 14 bases. Germline-derived CDR1 and CDR2 are SGHDN and FVKESK. The CDR3 runs 13 residues. The CDR3 sequence: CASSQGGRGPQFF. The DNA of the CDR3 is TGTGCCAGCAGCCAAGGGGGCCGGGGACCACAGTTCTTC. Full variable domain (outside the CDR3, taken from reference TRBV14 and TRBJ2-1): EAGVTQFPSHSVIEKGQTVTLRCDPISGHDNLYWYRRVMGKEIKFLLHFVKESKQDESGMPNNRFLAERTGGTYSTLKVQPAELEDSGVYFCASSQGGRGPQFFGPGTRLTVL.

This chain connects TRBV13 to TRBJ1-5, with unresolved D. V was clipped by 0 bases and J by 0 bases, with 6 bases between them. Germline values: CDR1 PRHDT, CDR2 FYEKMQ (reference sequence). This CDR3 spans 15 amino acids. CDR3 sequence reads: CASSLGGYSNQPQHF. CDR3 nucleotides: TGTGCCAGCAGCTTAGGGGGTTATAGCAATCAGCCCCAGCATTTT.

V and J are TRBV5-1 and TRBJ1-6, with 8 bases fitting TRBD1. This CDR3 has 15 residues. Germline V gene lookup returns CDR1 SGHRS and CDR2 YFSETQ. Trimming took 4 bases from V and 9 from J; bases not matched to a gene: 9. The CDR3 DNA is TGCGCCAGCAGCCCCGGGACAGGCCATTCTTCACCCCTCCACTTT. Translating it yields CASSPGTGHSSPLHF.

V and J are TRBV27 and TRBJ1-1, with D hard to call. The germline V and J ends were trimmed by 2 bases and 1 base, with 5 bases remaining between them. Germline V gene lookup returns CDR1 MNHEY and CDR2 SMNVEV (reference sequence). The CDR3 has 13 amino acids. CDR3 protein: CASSLKENTEAFF. In DNA form, the CDR3 reads TGTGCCAGCAGTTTAAAGGAGAACACTGAAGCTTTCTTT.

The chain is built from TRBV13 and TRBJ1-2; possible D gene TRBD1, 6 bases. There are 13 residues in the CDR3. V lost 5 bases, J lost 8 bases, and 15 bases lay in between. Germline-derived CDR1 and CDR2 are PRHDT and FYEKMQ (reference sequence). Written as DNA, the CDR3 is TGTGCCAGCAGCCATCCGGGGGCTACGGGCTACACCTTC. It specifies CASSHPGATGYTF.

The rearrangement joins TRBV6-2 or TRBV6-3 to TRBJ1-6; D is perhaps TRBD1 (6 bases). V was clipped by 3 bases and J by 9 bases, with 15 bases between them. The germline gives CDR1 MNHEY, CDR2 SVGEGT. The CDR3 totals 15 residues. The CDR3 loop reads CASSYWGTLSSPLHF. DNA of the CDR3: TGTGCCAGCAGTTATTGGGGGACACTGTCTTCACCCCTCCACTTT.

V and J are TRBV6-5 and TRBJ2-2; 9 positions match TRBD1. This CDR3 has 14 residues. V was clipped by 11 bases and J by 5 bases; unmatched bases: 9. CDR1 is MNHEY and CDR2 is SVGAGI in the germline V gene. The CDR3 here is CALTGTGITGELFF. The CDR3 nucleotides are TGTGCCCTGACCGGGACAGGGATAACCGGGGAGCTGTTTTTT.

In regard to this clone: The same CDR3 can be traced to other DNA sequences in this sample. The chain is built from TRBV18 and TRBJ1-4; D is unclear. The germline V gene encodes CDR1 KGHSH and CDR2 LQKENI. Trimming removed 6 bases from V and 2 bases from J, with 7 bases in between. The CDR3 totals 13 residues. As DNA, the CDR3 is TGTGCCAGCTCTCCGGGGACTAATGAAAAACTGTTTTTT. Protein product: CASSPGTNEKLFF.

The chain recombines TRBV6-5 with TRBJ2-7, with 8 positions matching TRBD2. V gave up 6 bases and J gave up 0 bases; unmatched junction bases: 7. The CDR3 runs to 15 residues. In germline, CDR1 is MNHEY, CDR2 SVGAGI. CDR3 loop: CASRPPGLDSYEQYF. The CDR3 DNA reads as TGTGCCAGCAGACCGCCGGGACTAGACTCCTACGAGCAGTACTTC.

For this clone: The identical CDR3 is also encoded by other nucleotide sequences in the sample. The chain couples TRBV30 to TRBJ1-5, with D hard to call. Trimming removed 7 bases at V and 2 bases at J, with 12 bases between. There are 13 residues in the CDR3. Germline V lookup: CDR1 GTSNPN, CDR2 SVGIG (reference sequence). CDR3 amino acids: CALRAGGNQPQHF. The CDR3 nucleotides are TGTGCCTTGCGGGCTGGTGGCAATCAGCCCCAGCATTTT.

The chain is built from TRBV6-1 and TRBJ1-2; no clear D. V was shortened by 2 bases and J by 7 bases, with 17 bases between the two germline ends. Germline CDR1 MNHNS, CDR2 SASEGT. The CDR3 contains 15 residues. The CDR3 sequence: CASSESSGLGAGYTF. CDR3 nucleotide sequence: TGTGCCAGCAGTGAAAGTAGCGGGTTGGGTGCTGGCTACACCTTC.

The J gene is TRBJ1-3, the V gene TRBV11-3; D remains ambiguous. Between the trimmed V and J ends, which lost 3 bases and 2 bases, there was a span of 8 bases. Germline CDR1 and CDR2: SGHNT and YENEEA. The CDR3 loop spans 14 amino acids. The DNA for the CDR3 is TGTGCCAGCAGCTTGGGAGTGACTGGAAACACCATATATTTT. Translated, it gives CASSLGVTGNTIYF.

The chain employs TRBV2 and TRBJ1-5; perhaps TRBD1 as D (5 bases). The CDR3 has 15 amino acids. The germline V and J ends were trimmed by 1 base and 10 bases, with 17 bases remaining between them. CDR1 is SNHLY, CDR2 FYNNEI, per germline. The CDR3 DNA reads TGTGCCAGCAGTGAAGGTGAGAGGGGAGGTGGCCCCCAGCATTTT. As protein: CASSEGERGGGPQHF.

This chain joins TRBV20-1 and TRBJ2-7, with TRBD2 matching over 9 bases. The CDR3 is 18 amino acids. V was clipped by 3 bases and J by 6 bases; unmatched bases: 21. Per the germline V gene, CDR1 is DFQATT and CDR2 is SNEGSKA (reference sequence). CDR3 residues: CSASGSIVSGSSPLEQYF. The CDR3 bases are TGCAGTGCTAGTGGGTCAATCGTTAGCGGGAGCTCCCCCCTCGAGCAGTACTTC.